This paragraph reports one T cell receptor beta chain. The sample originates from a study of cytotoxic CD8 clonotypes in ibrutinib-treated CLL. Sequencing used immunoSEQ multiplex PCR; TCRdb keeps in-frame clones, though not all of them. The sample lists around 77,000 clones, 80% occurring once. From germline, CDR1 is DFQATT and CDR2 SNEGSKA (reference sequence). The V end lost 6 bases, the J end lost 12 bases, and 15 bases lay between the germline ends. The CDR3 loop spans 11 amino acids. The receptor was isolated from a human donor with chronic lymphocytic leukemia. The sequences come from PBMCs, collected at disease progression, from a patient treated with ibrutinib. The rearrangement joins TRBV20-1 to TRBJ2-1, with D possibly matching TRBD2 (5 bases). The CDR3: CSALLGERQFF. The CDR3 coding sequence is TGCAGTGCCCTCCTTGGGGAGAGGCAGTTCTTC.